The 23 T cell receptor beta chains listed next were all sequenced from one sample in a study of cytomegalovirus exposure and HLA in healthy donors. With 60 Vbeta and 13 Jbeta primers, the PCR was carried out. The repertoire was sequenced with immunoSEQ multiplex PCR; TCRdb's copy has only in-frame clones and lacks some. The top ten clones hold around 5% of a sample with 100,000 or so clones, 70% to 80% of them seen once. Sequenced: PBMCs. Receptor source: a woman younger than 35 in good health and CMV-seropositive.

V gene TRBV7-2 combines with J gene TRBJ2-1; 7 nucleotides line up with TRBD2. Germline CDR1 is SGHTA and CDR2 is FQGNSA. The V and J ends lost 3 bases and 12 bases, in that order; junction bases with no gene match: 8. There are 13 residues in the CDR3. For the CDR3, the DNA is TGTGCCAGCAGCTTCGGGGAGCGGGAACTGCAGTTCTTC. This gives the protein CASSFGERELQFF.

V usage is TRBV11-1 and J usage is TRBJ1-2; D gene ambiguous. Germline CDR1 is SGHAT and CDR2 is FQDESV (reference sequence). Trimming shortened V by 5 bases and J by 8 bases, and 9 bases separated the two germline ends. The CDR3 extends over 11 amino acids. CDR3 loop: CASSPYVGYTF. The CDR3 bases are TGTGCCAGCAGCCCCTATGTCGGCTACACCTTC. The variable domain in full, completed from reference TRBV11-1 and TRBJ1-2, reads EAEVAQSPRYKITEKSQAVAFWCDPISGHATLYWYRQILGQGPELLVQFQDESVVDDSQLPKDRFSAERLKGVDSTLKIQPAELGDSAMYLCASSPYVGYTFGSGTRLTVV.

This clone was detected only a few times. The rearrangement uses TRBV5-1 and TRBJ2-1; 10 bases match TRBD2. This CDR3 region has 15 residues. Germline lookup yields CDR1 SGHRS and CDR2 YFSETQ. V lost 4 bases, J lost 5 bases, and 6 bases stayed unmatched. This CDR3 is CASSTTGTSDNEQFF. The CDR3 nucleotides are TGCGCCAGCAGCACTACGGGGACTAGCGACAATGAGCAGTTCTTC.

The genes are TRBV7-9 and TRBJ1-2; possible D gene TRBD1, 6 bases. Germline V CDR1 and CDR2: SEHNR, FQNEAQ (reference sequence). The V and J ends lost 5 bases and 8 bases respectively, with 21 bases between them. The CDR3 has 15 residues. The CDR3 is CASSLTVRGAGGYTF. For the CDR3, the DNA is TGTGCCAGCAGCCTAACCGTCCGGGGGGCAGGAGGCTACACCTTC.

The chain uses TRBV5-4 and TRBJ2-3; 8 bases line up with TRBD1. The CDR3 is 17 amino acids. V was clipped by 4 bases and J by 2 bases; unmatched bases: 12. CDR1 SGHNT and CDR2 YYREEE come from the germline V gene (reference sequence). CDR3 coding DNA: TGTGCCAGCAGCCTCCTCCAGGGGGCTGGGGTCACAGATACGCAGTATTTT. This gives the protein CASSLLQGAGVTDTQYF.

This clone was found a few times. As DNA, the CDR3 is TGTGCCAGCAGCTTAACAGGGAGTCAGCCCCAGCATTTT. Residues: CASSLTGSQPQHF. V is TRBV7-2 and J is TRBJ1-5; D perhaps matches TRBD1 (6 bases). This CDR3 spans 13 amino acids. The V gene's germline CDR1 is SGHTA and CDR2 FQGNSA. Trimming removed 2 bases from V and 6 bases from J, with 8 bases in between.

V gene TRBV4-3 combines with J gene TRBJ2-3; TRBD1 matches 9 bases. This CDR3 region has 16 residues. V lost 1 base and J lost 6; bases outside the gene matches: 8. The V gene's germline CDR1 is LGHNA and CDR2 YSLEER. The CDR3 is CASSQVLDRGTDTQYF. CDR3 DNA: TGCGCCAGCAGCCAAGTGTTGGACAGGGGAACCGATACGCAGTATTTT.

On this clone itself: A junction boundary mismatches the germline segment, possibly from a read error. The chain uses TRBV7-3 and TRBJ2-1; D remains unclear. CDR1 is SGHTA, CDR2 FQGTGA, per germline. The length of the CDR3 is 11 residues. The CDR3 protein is CASSSNNEQFF. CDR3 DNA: TGTGCCAGCAGCTCCAACAATGAGCAGTTCTTC.

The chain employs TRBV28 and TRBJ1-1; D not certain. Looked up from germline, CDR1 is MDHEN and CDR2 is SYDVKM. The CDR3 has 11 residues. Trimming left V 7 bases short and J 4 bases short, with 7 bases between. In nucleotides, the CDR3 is TGTGCCAGCACCTCGGGCACTGAAGCTTTCTTT. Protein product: CASTSGTEAFF.

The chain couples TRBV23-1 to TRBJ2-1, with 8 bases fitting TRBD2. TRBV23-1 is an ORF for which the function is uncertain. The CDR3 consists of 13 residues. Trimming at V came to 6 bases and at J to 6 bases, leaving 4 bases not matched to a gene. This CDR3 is CASRVAGPNEQFF. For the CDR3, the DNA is TGCGCCAGCAGAGTAGCGGGACCCAATGAGCAGTTCTTC.

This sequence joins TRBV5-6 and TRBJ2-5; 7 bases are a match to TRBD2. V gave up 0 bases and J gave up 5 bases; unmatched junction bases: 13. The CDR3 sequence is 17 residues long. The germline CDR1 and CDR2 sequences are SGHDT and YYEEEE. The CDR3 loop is CASSLEGWREIFETQYF. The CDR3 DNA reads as TGTGCCAGCAGCTTGGAGGGGTGGCGGGAGATTTTTGAGACCCAGTACTTC.

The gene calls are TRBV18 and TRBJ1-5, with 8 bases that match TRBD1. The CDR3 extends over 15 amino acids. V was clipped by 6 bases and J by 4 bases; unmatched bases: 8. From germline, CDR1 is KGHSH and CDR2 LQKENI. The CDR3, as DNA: TGTGCCAGCTCGCAGGGACAGGACTCGAATCAGCCCCAGCATTTT. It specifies CASSQGQDSNQPQHF.

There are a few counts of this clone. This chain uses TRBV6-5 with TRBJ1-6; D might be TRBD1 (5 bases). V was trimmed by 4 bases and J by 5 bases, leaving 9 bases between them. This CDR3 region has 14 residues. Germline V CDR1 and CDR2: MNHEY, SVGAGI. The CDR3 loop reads CASSFDRDNSPLHF. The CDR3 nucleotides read TGTGCCAGCAGTTTCGACAGAGATAATTCACCCCTCCACTTT.

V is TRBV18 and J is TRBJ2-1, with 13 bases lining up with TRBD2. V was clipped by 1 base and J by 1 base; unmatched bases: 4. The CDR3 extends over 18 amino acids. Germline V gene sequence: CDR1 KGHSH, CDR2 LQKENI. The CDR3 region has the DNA TGTGCCAGCTCACCACGGACTAGCGGGAGCGTTTCCTACAATGAGCAGTTCTTC. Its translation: CASSPRTSGSVSYNEQFF.

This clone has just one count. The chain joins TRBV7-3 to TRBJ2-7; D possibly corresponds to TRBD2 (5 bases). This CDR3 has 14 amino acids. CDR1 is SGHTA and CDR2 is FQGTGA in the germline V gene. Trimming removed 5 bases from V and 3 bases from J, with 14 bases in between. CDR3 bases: TGTGCCAGCAGCCCTTCCGGACTCTTCTACGAGCAGTACTTC. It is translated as CASSPSGLFYEQYF.

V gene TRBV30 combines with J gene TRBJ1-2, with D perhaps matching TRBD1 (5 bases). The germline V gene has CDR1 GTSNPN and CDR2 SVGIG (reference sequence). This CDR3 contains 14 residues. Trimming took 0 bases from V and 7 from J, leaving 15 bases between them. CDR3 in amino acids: CAWSVGLVGVGYTF. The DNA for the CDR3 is TGTGCCTGGAGTGTAGGGTTGGTAGGGGTTGGCTACACCTTC.

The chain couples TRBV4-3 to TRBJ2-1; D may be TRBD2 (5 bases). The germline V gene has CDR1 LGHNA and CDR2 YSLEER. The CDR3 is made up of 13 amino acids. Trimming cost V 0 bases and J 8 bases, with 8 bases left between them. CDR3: CASSQDSGYEQFF. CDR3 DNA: TGCGCCAGCAGCCAAGACTCGGGGTATGAGCAGTTCTTC.

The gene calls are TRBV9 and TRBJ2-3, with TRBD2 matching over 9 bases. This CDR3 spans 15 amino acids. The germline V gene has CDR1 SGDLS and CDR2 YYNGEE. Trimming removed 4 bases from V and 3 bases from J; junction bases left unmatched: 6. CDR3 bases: TGTGCCAGCAGCCTGGGGACTAGCCTTACAGATACGCAGTATTTT. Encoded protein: CASSLGTSLTDTQYF.

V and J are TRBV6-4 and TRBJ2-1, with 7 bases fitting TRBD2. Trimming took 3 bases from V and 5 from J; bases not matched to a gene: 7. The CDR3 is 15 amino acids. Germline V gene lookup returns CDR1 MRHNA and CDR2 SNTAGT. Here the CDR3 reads CASSEALAENNEQFF. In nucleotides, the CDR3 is TGTGCCAGCAGTGAAGCGCTAGCGGAAAACAATGAGCAGTTCTTC.

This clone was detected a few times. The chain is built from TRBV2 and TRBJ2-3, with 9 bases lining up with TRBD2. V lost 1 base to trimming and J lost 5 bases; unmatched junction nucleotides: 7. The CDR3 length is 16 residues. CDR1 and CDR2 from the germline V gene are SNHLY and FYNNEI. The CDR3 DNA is TGTGCCAGCAGTGAAGGGGTAGCGGGAGTAGGAGATACGCAGTATTTT. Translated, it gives CASSEGVAGVGDTQYF.

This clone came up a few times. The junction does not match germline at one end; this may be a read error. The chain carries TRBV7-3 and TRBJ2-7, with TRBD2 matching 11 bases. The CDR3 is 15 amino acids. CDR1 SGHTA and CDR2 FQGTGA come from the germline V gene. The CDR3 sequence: CASSSTSGTSYAQYF. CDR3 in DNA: TGTGCCAGCAGCTCGACTAGCGGGACATCCTACGCGCAGTACTTC.

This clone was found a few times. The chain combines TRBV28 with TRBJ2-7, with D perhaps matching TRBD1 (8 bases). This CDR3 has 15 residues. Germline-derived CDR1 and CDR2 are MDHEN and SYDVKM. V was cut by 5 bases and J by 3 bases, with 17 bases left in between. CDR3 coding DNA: TGTGCCAGCAGTAGAACAGGGGGGGGGATCTACGAGCAGTACTTC. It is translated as CASSRTGGGIYEQYF.

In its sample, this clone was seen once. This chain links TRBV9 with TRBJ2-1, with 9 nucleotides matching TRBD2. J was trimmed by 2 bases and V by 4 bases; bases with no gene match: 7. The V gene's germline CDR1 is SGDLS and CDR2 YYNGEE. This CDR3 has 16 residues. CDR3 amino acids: CASSFSSGRPYNEQFF. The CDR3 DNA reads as TGTGCCAGCAGCTTCTCGAGCGGGAGGCCCTACAATGAGCAGTTCTTC.